This T cell receptor (beta chain) appears in the sequencing data of a study of blood T cell repertoires in COVID-19. This table comes from immunoSEQ multiplex PCR, and its TCRdb copy is limited to in-frame clones, with some not included. The sample yields about 29,000 clones, roughly 84% seen once. The CDR3 loop spans 14 amino acids. The germline CDR1 and CDR2 sequences are LGHNA and YNFKEQ. Trimming removed 0 bases at V and 8 bases at J, with 11 bases between. The chain links TRBV4-2 to TRBJ2-1, with D unresolved. The specimen sequenced was peripheral blood. The clonotype originates from an elderly man with active COVID-19. This CDR3 reads CASSQDADWYEQFF. The DNA for the CDR3 is TGTGCCAGCAGCCAAGATGCGGATTGGTATGAGCAGTTCTTC.